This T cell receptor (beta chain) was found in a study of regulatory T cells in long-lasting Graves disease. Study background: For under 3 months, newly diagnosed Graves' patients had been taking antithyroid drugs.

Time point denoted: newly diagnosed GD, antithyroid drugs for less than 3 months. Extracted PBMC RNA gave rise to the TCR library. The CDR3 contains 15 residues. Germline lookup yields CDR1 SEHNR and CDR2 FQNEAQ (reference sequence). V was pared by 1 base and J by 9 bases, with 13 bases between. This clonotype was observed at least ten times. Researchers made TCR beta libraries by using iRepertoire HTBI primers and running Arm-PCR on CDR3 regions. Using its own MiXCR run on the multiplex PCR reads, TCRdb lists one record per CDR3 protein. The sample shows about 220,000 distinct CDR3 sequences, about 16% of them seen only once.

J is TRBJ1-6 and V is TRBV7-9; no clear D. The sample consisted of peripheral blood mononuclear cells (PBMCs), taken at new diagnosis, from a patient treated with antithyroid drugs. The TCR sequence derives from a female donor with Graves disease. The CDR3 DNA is TGTGCCAGCAGCTTAGTGGCAGTTCATGGTTCACCCCTCCACTTT. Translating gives CASSLVAVHGSPLHF.